This section outlines one T cell receptor beta chain sequence together with its context. No antigen is known for it. The CDR3 extends over 15 amino acids. Trimming took off 2 bases at V and 2 bases at J, with 12 bases between the two ends. Germline V CDR1 and CDR2: ENHRY, SYGVKD. The sample belongs to a study of shared clonotypes between healthy human individuals. Study outcomes and limitations: Sorted-subset samples were not fully sequenced, rarefaction indicated.

Profiling relied on immunoSEQ multiplex PCR, and the TCRdb table lists in-frame clones only, not all of them. The sample has 1.5 million to 2.5 million clones, just under 95% seen once. CD45RO-negative, CCR7-selected cells formed the naive CD8 fraction, which excluded terminally differentiated effector memory CD45RA+ cells. This clonotype was sampled from a man aged 18 to 29 in good health. The V call is TRBV10-3, the J call TRBJ1-1; the D gene is possibly TRBD1 (5 bases). Material for sequencing was naive CD8+ T cells sorted from blood. The CDR3 reads CAISEGLGRNTEAFF. The CDR3 coding sequence is TGTGCCATCAGTGAGGGTTTGGGACGCAACACTGAAGCTTTCTTT.